This TCR beta chain was identified in a study of cytotoxic CD8 clonotypes in ibrutinib-treated CLL (dated by TCRdb to the early 2020s). The study in broad terms: In this cohort, over 14 patients were treatment-naive and roughly 10 were relapsed/refractory, while some 18 had unmutated IGHV. Partial responses were observed in approximately 24 patients and complete responses in 2; after a median follow-up of around 68 months, remission was maintained in 14 patients and progression was observed in approximately 12. The response samples were drawn at a median of roughly twelve months into treatment, with a range of roughly 6 to 36 months. On average, each sample yielded about 260,000 productive templates and 94,082 productive rearrangements. Longitudinal samples were obtainable from about 30% of the roughly 90 participants in the trial. Cryopreserved peripheral blood mononuclear cells were collected before treatment, at response, and at either disease progression or sustained remission. Every remission and progressive disease sample was obtained while ibrutinib was still being received by the patients.

The time point label of this sample denotes: progressive disease on ibrutinib. Approximately 2 micrograms of genomic DNA were extracted from cryopreserved PBMCs for TCR beta library preparation. Longitudinal blood samples from CLL patients on ibrutinib monotherapy underwent high-throughput TCR beta sequencing. The patients took part in an open-label, single-center phase 2 trial of ibrutinib monotherapy. CDR1 and CDR2 (MNHEY, SVGAGI) derive from the germline V gene. V is shortened by 3 bases, J by 6 bases, and the region joining them spans 18 bases. The CDR3 spans 15 residues, from the cysteine through the phenylalanine. The DNA shown is the 45-base CDR3, in frame from base 1. Study-level results and caveats: Public clonotypes were rare and either contracted or stayed stable during treatment, and the rise in clonality at ibrutinib response reflected the expansion of private clonotypes. Sampling times were not matched between patients in sustained remission and patients whose disease was progressing, and lymph node repertoires were not examined. Clonality rose at ibrutinib response, remained stable during sustained remission, and dropped back toward baseline at progression. At baseline, clonality was higher than in age-matched healthy donors and showed a strong correlation with circulating CD8+ T-cell counts.

This clone was observed a single time. Its antigen remains unidentified. No much larger clone is present one base from it, and per-base qualities are unavailable. The goal of deep resolution MiSeq sequencing was a depth between 1 in 1 million and 1 in 200,000 T cells, and coverage averaged 10x per clonotype. The immunoSEQ hsTCRB Kit was used to generate the TCR beta libraries. The study's processing was this. The data were analyzed with ImmunoSEQ Analyzer and ImmunoSEQ Data Assistant, and V, D and J gene assignments followed IMGT definitions. Clonality, which ranges from 0 to 1, was calculated by subtracting the normalized Shannon entropy of productive rearrangement frequencies from one. Public clonotype analysis was restricted to overrepresented clonotypes comprising at least 0.05% of each patient's repertoire. Around 14 repertoires from age-matched healthy donors, obtained from immuneACCESS, served as clonality controls. The immuneACCESS repertoire file appears here via TCRdb, limited to in-frame rearrangements. These files lack a portion of the clones; in checked studies, under half of the deficit traces to unresolved V genes, and the cause of the others is not known. V, J and clone size reflect that table, while D and trimming were determined from the DNA. The sample includes more than 9,500 clones, with 81% observed a single time. Around 21% of the sample lies in the top ten.

Sequencing was performed on PBMCs, taken at disease progression, from a patient treated with ibrutinib. The chain is made from TRBV6-5 and TRBJ2-7; the D gene is perhaps TRBD1, from 6 matching bases. The receptor's source is a human donor with chronic lymphocytic leukemia. The nucleotides are TGTGCCAGCAGTTATGGGCAGGGGCCTACTTCCGAGCAGTACTTC. This gives the protein CASSYGQGPTSEQYF.